The clone carrying this T cell receptor (beta chain) was counted only a few times. The data stem from a study of blood T cell repertoires in COVID-19. As for the study in general: COVID-19 samples from acute and convalescent phases originated in the United States, Italy and Spain. PBMCs, B-cell-depleted T cells, or T cells provided the cDNA or gDNA that made up the material.

Authors' analysis steps: How many nucleated cells were present was estimated from reference gene primer amplification. Data came from immunoSEQ multiplex PCR; TCRdb stores just in-frame clones and leaves some out. That table supplies the V and J calls and clone size; D and trimming were determined from the DNA. The table has 200,000 or so clones, approximately 84% seen once. Trimming stripped 0 bases from V and 4 bases from J, with 9 bases between. The CDR3 has 14 residues. From germline, CDR1 is LGHNA and CDR2 YSLEER. The chain joins TRBV4-3 to TRBJ1-2; a possible D gene is TRBD1 (5 bases). The sequenced material came from peripheral blood. The TCR comes from a human donor with acute or convalescent COVID-19. The donor label of this sample is uncertain. CDR3 DNA: TGCGCCAGCAGCCAAGAAAGGGGCTCCTATGGCTACACCTTC. Amino acids: CASSQERGSYGYTF.